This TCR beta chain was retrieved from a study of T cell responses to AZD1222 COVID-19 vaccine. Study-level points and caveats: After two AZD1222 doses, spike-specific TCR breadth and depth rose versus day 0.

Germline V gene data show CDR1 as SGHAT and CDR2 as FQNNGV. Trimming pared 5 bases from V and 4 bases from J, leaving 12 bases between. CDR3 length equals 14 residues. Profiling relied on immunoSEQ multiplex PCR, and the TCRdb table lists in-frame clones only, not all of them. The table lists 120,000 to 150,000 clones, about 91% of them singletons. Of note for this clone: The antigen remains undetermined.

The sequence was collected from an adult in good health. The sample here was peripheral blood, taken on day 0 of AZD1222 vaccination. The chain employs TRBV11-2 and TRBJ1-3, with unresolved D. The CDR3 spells CASSLMTAGNTIYF. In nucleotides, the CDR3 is TGTGCCAGCAGCCTGATGACCGCCGGAAACACCATATATTTT. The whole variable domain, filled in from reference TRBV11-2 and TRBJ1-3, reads EAGVAQSPRYKIIEKRQSVAFWCNPISGHATLYWYQQILGQGPKLLIQFQNNGVVDDSQLPKDRFSAERLKGVDSTLKIQPAKLEDSAVYLCASSLMTAGNTIYFGEGSWLTVV.